This TCR beta chain was identified during a study of blood T cell repertoires in COVID-19. Study summary: The origin of the acute and convalescent COVID-19 samples was the United States, Italy and Spain. T cells, B-cell-depleted T cells, or PBMCs supplied cDNA or gDNA.

Original methodology: Estimation of nucleated cell counts relied on the amplification of reference gene primers. Assay: immunoSEQ multiplex PCR; the TCRdb copy retains only in-frame clones and omits some. Clone size and the V and J calls come from that table; the DNA yielded D and trimming. The top ten hold roughly 3.6% of the sample, which has 45,000 to 60,000 clones, 90% to 95% seen once. This CDR3 has 18 residues. CDR1 is KGHDR, CDR2 SFDVKD, per germline. V was cut by 1 base and J by 4 bases, with 20 bases left in between. The sample taken for sequencing was peripheral blood. The chain is built from TRBV24-1 and TRBJ2-3; D possibly corresponds to TRBD2 (6 bases). The receptor was isolated from a man aged 50-60 years with acute or convalescent COVID-19. Here the CDR3 reads CATSDFSKGGKVADTQYF. The CDR3 DNA follows: TGTGCCACCAGTGATTTTAGCAAGGGCGGGAAAGTGGCAGATACGCAGTATTTT.